This entry lists 28 T cell receptor beta chains sequenced from one sample in a study of T-cell reconstitution after alpha-beta-depleted transplantation in children. As it was prepared, the TCRbeta library received unique molecular identifiers. TCRdb reanalysed the PCR reads using MiXCR and keeps one entry per CDR3 protein. The sample carries 750,000 to 950,000 distinct CDR3 sequences, roughly 15% recorded once. The specimen was PBMCs, mostly from graft donor cells, collected 360 days after TCRalphabeta/CD19-depleted stem cell transplant. Receptors were obtained from a male patient younger than 18 who had a stem cell transplant for acute lymphoblastic leukemia, so the T cells may come from the graft donor.

J is TRBJ2-5 and V is TRBV10-3, with 13 bases aligning to TRBD2. The CDR3 is made up of 16 amino acids. Germline lookup yields CDR1 ENHRY and CDR2 SYGVKD. Unmatched junction bases numbered 11, after V lost 3 bases and J lost 10 bases. CDR3 coding DNA: TGTGCCATCAGTGACTCCCCGGGACTAGCGGGATTGGGCCAGTACTTC. It specifies CAISDSPGLAGLGQYF.

This clonotype was counted many times. V usage is TRBV5-1 and J usage is TRBJ1-2; D is uncertain. The V end lost 0 bases, the J end lost 2 bases, and 5 bases lay between the germline ends. Germline CDR1 and CDR2: SGHRS and YFSETQ. This CDR3 has 13 residues. The CDR3 reads CASSLAQNYGYTF. The CDR3 bases are TGCGCCAGCAGCTTGGCACAGAACTATGGCTACACCTTC.

This clonotype was seen many times. The chain combines TRBV15 with TRBJ2-2, with a weak D call TRBD2 (5 bases). V dropped 1 base and J dropped 2 bases, with 11 bases sitting between them. The CDR3 runs 16 residues. Germline loops: CDR1 LNHNV, CDR2 YYDKDF (reference sequence). The DNA of the CDR3 is TGTGCCACCAGCAGAGGAGAGGGAAGTAACACCGGGGAGCTGTTTTTT. It codes for CATSRGEGSNTGELFF.

This clonotype was counted ten times or more. V usage is TRBV28 and J usage is TRBJ2-7; 8 positions agree with TRBD1. J lost 1 base, V lost 2 bases, and 7 bases had no gene match. CDR1 and CDR2 (germline): MDHEN, SYDVKM. This CDR3 comprises 16 residues. The CDR3: CASSLNLQGASYEQYF. CDR3 bases: TGTGCCAGCAGTTTAAATCTTCAGGGGGCTTCCTACGAGCAGTACTTC. Based on the CDR3 plus reference TRBV28 and TRBJ2-7, the full variable domain is DVKVTQSSRYLVKRTGEKVFLECVQDMDHENMFWYRQDPGLGLRLIYFSYDVKMKEKGDIPEGYSVSREKKERFSLILESASTNQTSMYLCASSLNLQGASYEQYFGPGTRLTVT.

In this sample, this clonotype turned up a few times. The chain uses TRBV5-5 and TRBJ2-3, with 9 bases that match TRBD2. The V and J ends lost 0 bases and 4 bases, in that order; junction bases with no gene match: 6. Germline V gene sequence: CDR1 SGHKS, CDR2 YYEKEE (reference sequence). CDR3 length: 16 amino acids. CDR3 sequence reads: CASSLEAGGAADTQYF. CDR3 bases: TGTGCCAGCAGCTTGGAAGCGGGAGGTGCCGCAGATACGCAGTATTTT.

This clonotype was counted at least ten times. J is TRBJ1-1 and V is TRBV9, with a tentative D call TRBD1 (5 bases). In germline, CDR1 is SGDLS, CDR2 YYNGEE. This CDR3 is built from 13 residues. Trimming removed 0 bases at V and 8 bases at J, with 11 bases between. CDR3 in DNA: TGTGCCAGCAGCGTAGGGCAGGGTGGGGAAGCTTTCTTT. It codes for CASSVGQGGEAFF.

This clonotype came up a few times. This sequence joins TRBV11-2 and TRBJ2-6; D could derive from TRBD1 or TRBD2 (5 bases each). Between the trimmed V and J ends, which lost 0 bases and 4 bases, there was a span of 16 bases. CDR1 and CDR2 from the germline V gene are SGHAT and FQNNGV. The CDR3 sequence is 18 residues long. The CDR3 spells CASSLENWGPDGANVLTF. CDR3 nucleotides: TGTGCCAGCAGCTTAGAGAATTGGGGACCTGACGGGGCCAACGTCCTGACTTTC.

This clonotype was seen ten or more times. This rearrangement joins TRBV11-2 to TRBJ2-7, with no clear D. V lost 6 bases and J lost 5, with 11 bases in between. In germline, CDR1 is SGHAT, CDR2 FQNNGV. This CDR3 comprises 12 residues. As DNA, the CDR3 is TGTGCCAGCAGTGACATGCTCCACGAGCAGTACTTC. Its protein is CASSDMLHEQYF.

This chain connects TRBV11-1 to TRBJ2-1; 7 bases fit TRBD1. Germline V CDR1 and CDR2: SGHAT, FQDESV (reference sequence). This CDR3 is built from 19 residues. After removal of 1 base from V and 1 base from J, the junction contained 13 bases not matched to a gene. CDR3: CASSLGLVRDSRSYNEQFF. In DNA form, the CDR3 reads TGTGCCAGCAGCTTAGGGCTAGTCCGGGACAGCCGTTCCTACAATGAGCAGTTCTTC.

This chain connects TRBV7-2 to TRBJ1-5; perhaps TRBD1 as D (5 bases). The CDR3 sequence is 13 residues long. Trimming left V 4 bases short and J 9 bases short, with 13 bases between. Germline V CDR1 and CDR2: SGHTA, FQGNSA. The CDR3 here is CASSSTQGGPQHF. The CDR3 bases are TGTGCCAGCAGCTCCACCCAGGGCGGGCCCCAGCATTTT.

This clonotype was detected a few times. The V call is TRBV20-1, the J call TRBJ2-5; 8 nucleotides align to TRBD2. The CDR3 is 14 residues long. Germline-derived CDR1 and CDR2 are DFQATT and SNEGSKA (reference sequence). V shed 3 bases, J shed 2 bases, and the junction held 5 bases outside the gene matches. The DNA for the CDR3 is TGCAGTGCTAGCGCCGGGACTAGTCAAGAGACCCAGTACTTC. Translated, it gives CSASAGTSQETQYF.

A few counts support this clonotype. This chain connects TRBV9 to TRBJ2-1; 9 nucleotides agree with TRBD2. Germline assignment: CDR1 SGDLS and CDR2 YYNGEE. V shed 3 bases, J shed 8 bases, and the junction held 3 bases outside the gene matches. The CDR3 covers 13 residues. CDR3 in amino acids: CASSGAGGYEQFF. CDR3 sequence (DNA): TGTGCCAGCAGCGGAGCGGGAGGCTATGAGCAGTTCTTC.

Many counts were recorded for this clonotype. J is TRBJ2-5 and V is TRBV20-1, with 10 bases aligning to TRBD2. This CDR3 region has 18 residues. The V segment lost 0 bases and the J segment 2 bases; nucleotides outside the gene matches: 12. Germline CDR1 is DFQATT and CDR2 is SNEGSKA (reference sequence). CDR3 bases: TGCAGTGCTAGAGATCTGGGGGTGACTAGCGGGTTTCAAGAGACCCAGTACTTC. Translated, it gives CSARDLGVTSGFQETQYF.

DNA of the CDR3: TGTGCCAGCACCCCGAGGGACAGAGGGGGGTACGAGCAGTACTTC. It encodes CASTPRDRGGYEQYF. The chain uses TRBV27 and TRBJ2-7, with D maybe TRBD1 (7 bases). There are 15 residues in the CDR3. The V gene's germline CDR1 is MNHEY and CDR2 SMNVEV (reference sequence). Trimming removed 7 bases from V and 4 bases from J, with 20 bases in between.

V gene TRBV24-1 combines with J gene TRBJ2-2; D is perhaps TRBD2 (5 bases). From germline, CDR1 is KGHDR and CDR2 SFDVKD. The CDR3 extends over 13 amino acids. The V gene lost 1 base and the J gene lost 7 bases, with 6 bases spanning the gap. The CDR3: CATSDFEGGELFF. The CDR3 coding sequence is TGTGCCACCAGTGATTTCGAGGGCGGGGAGCTGTTTTTT.

The CDR3 nucleotides are TGTGCCAGCAGCGCTCTAGCGGGACTATACAATGAGCAGTTCTTC. Protein sequence: CASSALAGLYNEQFF. V gene TRBV9 combines with J gene TRBJ2-1; 9 nucleotides line up with TRBD2. The germline CDR1 and CDR2 sequences are SGDLS and YYNGEE. The CDR3 sequence is 15 residues long. V was pared by 3 bases and J by 4 bases, with 5 bases of the junction left unmatched.

This clonotype showed up just a few times. As DNA, the CDR3 is TGTGCCAGCAGCCCGCTGACAGGGGTGATGGGAAAACTGTTTTTT. Its translation is CASSPLTGVMGKLFF. The chain joins TRBV12-3 or TRBV12-4 to TRBJ1-4; 8 nucleotides line up with TRBD1. V was clipped by 6 bases and J by 10 bases; unmatched bases: 13. The CDR3 totals 15 residues.

The chain uses TRBV29-1 and TRBJ2-3; tentative D call: TRBD2 (7 bases). Trimming pared 3 bases from V and 4 bases from J, leaving 17 bases between. Germline loops: CDR1 SQVTM, CDR2 ANQGSEA. This CDR3 comprises 15 residues. The CDR3 spells CSVDSSRGGADTQYF. The CDR3, as DNA: TGCAGCGTTGATAGCAGCCGAGGGGGGGCAGATACGCAGTATTTT.

The chain couples TRBV6-5 to TRBJ1-3; D uncertain. Germline CDR1 MNHEY, CDR2 SVGAGI. With 10 bases removed from V and 8 bases from J, the gap between germline ends came to 15 bases. This CDR3 comprises 12 residues. The DNA for the CDR3 is TGTGCCACCCGGGCCCTTCGCGACACCATATATTTT. Translated: CATRALRDTIYF.

In this sample, this clonotype turned up a few times. The chain employs TRBV11-1 and TRBJ2-3, with TRBD2 identical over 7 bases. The CDR3 is made up of 18 amino acids. CDR1 is SGHAT, CDR2 FQDESV, per germline (reference sequence). With 5 bases clipped from V and 6 bases from J, the junction kept 20 bases outside the gene matches. The CDR3 sequence: CASSPRRGRAIFSDTQYF. The CDR3 DNA sequence: TGTGCCAGCAGCCCCAGAAGAGGGAGGGCCATATTTTCCGATACGCAGTATTTT.

The table lists this clonotype with a few counts. The chain is built from TRBV2 and TRBJ2-2; 10 bases line up with TRBD2. Looked up from germline, CDR1 is SNHLY and CDR2 is FYNNEI. This CDR3 has 15 amino acids. V trimming: 4 bases; J trimming: 4 bases; junction bases outside the gene matches: 3. CDR3 region: CASSASSGGTGELFF. The CDR3 bases are TGTGCCAGCAGTGCATCTAGCGGGGGCACCGGGGAGCTGTTTTTT.

This clonotype appeared many times. The V call is TRBV7-2, the J call TRBJ2-7; 8 bases map to TRBD1. V lost 6 bases to trimming and J lost 0 bases; unmatched junction nucleotides: 4. The CDR3 runs to 14 residues. Germline values: CDR1 SGHTA, CDR2 FQGNSA. CDR3 protein: CASSRDRFSYEQYF. Written as DNA, the CDR3 is TGTGCCAGCAGTCGGGACAGGTTCTCCTACGAGCAGTACTTC.

J is TRBJ2-7 and V is TRBV2, with a weak D call TRBD1 (5 bases). The ends were cut back, 7 bases at V and 5 bases at J, with 12 bases in the middle. Germline CDR1 is SNHLY and CDR2 is FYNNEI. The CDR3 loop spans 12 amino acids. The CDR3 DNA is TGTGCCAGCACGGGTAGGGGCCACGAGCAGTACTTC. Translation gives CASTGRGHEQYF.

There are many counts of this clonotype. The J gene is TRBJ2-7, the V gene TRBV29-1; a weak D match, TRBD1 (5 bases). V gave up 4 bases and J gave up 0 bases, with 13 bases separating them. The germline gives CDR1 SQVTM, CDR2 ANQGSEA. This CDR3 comprises 14 residues. CDR3 loop: CSVVSGFLSYEQYF. Written as DNA, the CDR3 is TGCAGCGTTGTCTCAGGGTTCCTCTCCTACGAGCAGTACTTC.

The sample holds a few counts of this clonotype. The chain combines TRBV4-1 with TRBJ2-3, with 12 bases lining up with TRBD2. V was pared by 3 bases and J by 6 bases, with 16 bases of the junction left unmatched. This CDR3 has 19 amino acids. The germline V gene has CDR1 MGHRA and CDR2 YSYEKL. CDR3 nucleotides: TGCGCCAGCAGCCAGCGCAGACTAGCGGGAGTGAGAGACACGGATACGCAGTATTTT. As protein: CASSQRRLAGVRDTDTQYF.

The V gene is TRBV4-1, the J gene TRBJ2-3, with no clear D. Germline assignment: CDR1 MGHRA and CDR2 YSYEKL. V lost 2 bases and J 0 bases, leaving 15 bases between the germline ends. The CDR3 runs 17 residues. The CDR3 region is CASSQLLGGFSTDTQYF. CDR3 coding DNA: TGCGCCAGCAGCCAACTCTTGGGCGGATTTAGCACAGATACGCAGTATTTT.

In this sample, this clonotype turned up many times. The chain joins TRBV5-1 to TRBJ2-1; no definite D call. Per the germline V gene, CDR1 is SGHRS and CDR2 is YFSETQ. V was pared by 0 bases and J by 7 bases, with 8 bases between. The length of the CDR3 is 13 residues. DNA of the CDR3: TGCGCCAGCAGCTTGGGGCGCTTGAATGAGCAGTTCTTC. Its translation: CASSLGRLNEQFF.

This sequence joins TRBV5-1 and TRBJ1-1; D ambiguous. CDR3 size: 14 residues. Germline values: CDR1 SGHRS, CDR2 YFSETQ. V was shortened by 4 bases and J by 2 bases, with 12 bases between the two germline ends. The CDR3 sequence is CASSPGFGNTEAFF. The CDR3 DNA follows: TGCGCCAGCAGCCCGGGCTTTGGAAACACTGAAGCTTTCTTT.